The clone carrying this T cell receptor beta chain was detected a few times. Its antigen is not identified. This entry belongs to a study of CD8+ T cells in alopecia areata. The overall study: Those patients who were treated received oral tofacitinib, which was given at 5 to 10 mg twice daily for moderate-to-severe alopecia areata.

Treatment specified: oral pan-JAK inhibitor, 5-10 mg twice daily. The study, taken as a whole, reports: Persistence in scalp and blood during tofacitinib was observed for many expanded lesional clones.

The authors extracted RNA and reverse transcribed it into cDNA as the sequencing template. Only in-frame clones appear in the TCRdb table, and some are missing; sequencing was by immunoSEQ multiplex PCR. Of over 150,000 clones detected, about 55% appear once; the ten largest clones hold about 10%. Germline CDR1 SGHTA, CDR2 FQGNSA. V was pared by 4 bases and J by 1 base, with 1 base of the junction left unmatched. The CDR3 covers 15 residues. The sequence was collected from a human donor with alopecia areata. The chain has TRBV7-2 and TRBJ2-4; 10 positions match TRBD1. The sample was CD8+ T cells sorted from blood, taken at week 24, from a patient treated with tofacitinib. The DNA of the CDR3 is TGTGCCAGCAGCTCGGACAGGGGGGCCAAAAACATTCAGTACTTC. This gives the protein CASSSDRGAKNIQYF.